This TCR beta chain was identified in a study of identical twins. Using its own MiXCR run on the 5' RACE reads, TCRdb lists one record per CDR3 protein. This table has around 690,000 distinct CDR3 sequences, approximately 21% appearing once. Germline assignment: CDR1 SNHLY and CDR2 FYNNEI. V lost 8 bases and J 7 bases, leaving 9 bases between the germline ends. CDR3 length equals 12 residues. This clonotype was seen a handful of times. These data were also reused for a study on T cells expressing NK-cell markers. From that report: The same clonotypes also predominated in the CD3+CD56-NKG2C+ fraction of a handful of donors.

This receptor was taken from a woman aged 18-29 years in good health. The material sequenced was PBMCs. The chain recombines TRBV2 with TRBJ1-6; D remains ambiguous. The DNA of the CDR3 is TGTGCCAGCGTCGACGAAAATTCACCCCTCCACTTT. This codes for CASVDENSPLHF.